The clone carrying this T cell receptor beta chain was counted between two and nine times. As yet, its antigen is unknown. The record originates from a study of T cells in Graves' hyperthyroidism and ophthalmopathy. For the study at large: Any treatment followed the collection of peripheral blood at initial diagnosis. The study, taken as a whole, reports: Peripheral blood also featured most of the thyroid clonotypes expanded above 0.001.

The CDR3 has 10 amino acids. The ends were cut back, 5 bases at V and 9 bases at J, with 8 bases in the middle. In germline, CDR1 is GTSNPN, CDR2 SVGIG (reference sequence). Diagnostic assessment was based on clinical symptoms, serum thyroxine and TRAb, thyroid ultrasound and orbital computed tomography. Isolation of PBMCs was performed on 8 to 10 ml fresh peripheral blood. Regions amplified from RNA transcripts were the TCR beta CDR3 regions. RT-PCR in the first round (using the HTBI primer set) targeted the TCR CDR3. In TCRdb, the multiplex PCR reads were re-called with MiXCR into one record per CDR3 protein. The data hold about 250,000 distinct CDR3 sequences, with about 20% observed a single time.

The clonotype originates from a man in his thirties or forties with Graves' ophthalmopathy. The sample consisted of blood. The chain carries TRBV30 and TRBJ2-1; D is uncertain. The CDR3 sequence is CAWGLGEQFF. The CDR3 bases are TGTGCCTGGGGGCTCGGTGAGCAGTTCTTC.